This TCR beta chain was captured in a study of monozygotic twins with inflammatory bowel disease. The UMIs carried a 6-nucleotide sample barcode, and they were added by template switching. TCRdb derives one entry per CDR3 protein from the 5' RACE reads, leaving out DNA. This sample lists around 370,000 distinct CDR3 sequences; its ten largest clones have 2% to 3%. Germline values: CDR1 SGHVS, CDR2 FNYEAQ. This CDR3 comprises 16 residues. Unsorted whole blood yielded the total RNA, with T cells left unselected. This TCR came from a human donor with ulcerative colitis or Crohn's disease, or a healthy co-twin of an affected twin (not recorded which). The chain carries TRBV7-6 and TRBJ2-7; TCRdb's D call of TRBD1 is untestable without DNA. Sequencing used blood. The CDR3 protein is CASSLAEGDRRLEQYF.